The 19 T cell receptor beta chains reported below all come from one sample, sequenced in a study of T cell repertoires in cytomegalovirus infection. Using its own MiXCR run on the reads, TCRdb lists one record per CDR3 protein. The data contain approximately 1,000,000 distinct CDR3 sequences, 30% to 40% of them seen just once; the ten biggest clones take up about an eighth. Antigens for these TCRs are unknown. Source: cultured CD8+ T cells from PBMCs, taken from culture after CMV antigen stimulation. The receptor set was obtained from a human donor in good health (CMV status not recorded). Some clones in this sample may be carry-over from other donors' samples.

This clonotype appeared once. The chain has TRBV5-1 and TRBJ2-5; the D call may be TRBD1 or TRBD2 (5 bases each). V shed 5 bases and J shed 0 bases, with 11 bases lying between them. Germline assignment: CDR1 SGHRS and CDR2 YFSETQ. CDR3 length: 14 amino acids. CDR3 region: CASRVLGDQETQYF. The CDR3 DNA reads as TGCGCCAGCAGGGTTTTGGGGGACCAAGAGACCCAGTACTTC.

This clonotype was seen more than once but under ten times. The chain is built from TRBV12-3 or TRBV12-4 and TRBJ2-7, with D perhaps TRBD2 (5 bases). This CDR3 has 13 amino acids. V was pared by 6 bases and J by 6 bases, with 15 bases between. The CDR3 spells CASSQLEEREQYV. CDR3 bases: TGTGCCAGCAGCCAATTGGAGGAGCGCGAGCAGTACGTC.

The table lists this clonotype with a few counts. This chain connects TRBV6-2 or TRBV6-3 to TRBJ2-1; D remains ambiguous. The CDR3 consists of 13 residues. The V end lost 7 bases, the J end lost 10 bases, and 17 bases lay between the germline ends. Looked up from germline, CDR1 is MNHEY and CDR2 is SVGEGT. The CDR3 DNA reads TGTGCCAGCACCCACATAGGGCTGGGAGAGCAGTTCTTC. Its translation: CASTHIGLGEQFF.

The chain has TRBV25-1 and TRBJ1-6; no clear D. CDR3 length: 12 amino acids. Trimming cost V 4 bases and J 14 bases, with 12 bases left between them. CDR1 MGHDK and CDR2 SYGVNS come from the germline V gene. The CDR3 DNA is TGTGCCAGCAGTGCGGGCCTTGTGGCCCTCCACTTT. Encoded protein: CASSAGLVALHF.

This clonotype was picked up many times. CDR3 nucleotide sequence: TGTGCCAGCAGCTTAGCGCGGGCAGGGAGTATCGACGAGCAGTACTTC. It yields the protein CASSLARAGSIDEQYF. The chain couples TRBV7-6 to TRBJ2-7, with D perhaps TRBD1 or TRBD2 (5 bases each). Per germline, CDR1 SGHVS and CDR2 FNYEAQ. V was cut by 0 bases and J by 5 bases, with 17 bases left in between. CDR3 length equals 16 residues. Full variable domain (remainder filled in from reference TRBV7-6 and TRBJ2-7): GAGVSQSPRYKVTKRGQDVALRCDPISGHVSLYWYRQALGQGPEFLTYFNYEAQQDKSGLPNDRFSAERPEGSISTLTIQRTEQRDSAMYRCASSLARAGSIDEQYFGPGTRLTVT.

This clonotype was seen more than once but under ten times. The V call is TRBV20-1, the J call TRBJ1-3; D unclear. Trimming took 0 bases from V and 0 from J, leaving 12 bases between them. This CDR3 has 16 amino acids. CDR1 and CDR2 from the germline V gene are DFQATT and SNEGSKA (reference sequence). The CDR3 loop reads CSARDPRYSSGNTIYF. CDR3 bases: TGCAGTGCTAGAGATCCCCGATATAGCTCTGGAAACACCATATATTTT.

This clonotype was found a few times. The chain has TRBV10-3 and TRBJ1-2; D is uncertain. There are 13 residues in the CDR3. The V end lost 0 bases, the J end lost 4 bases, and 6 bases lay between the germline ends. The germline V gene encodes CDR1 ENHRY and CDR2 SYGVKD. The CDR3 nucleotides are TGTGCCATCAGTGAGTCAAACAGCTATGGCTACACCTTC. Protein sequence: CAISESNSYGYTF.

The chain has TRBV3-1 and TRBJ2-5, with 8 bases fitting TRBD2. The germline V gene encodes CDR1 LGHDT and CDR2 YNNKEL (reference sequence). J gave up 1 base and V 1 base, and 8 bases lay outside the gene matches. The CDR3 consists of 17 residues. CDR3 in amino acids: CASSQVFGGDPQETQYF. CDR3 sequence (DNA): TGTGCCAGCAGCCAAGTCTTCGGGGGGGACCCCCAAGAGACCCAGTACTTC.

This clonotype showed up many times. The genes are TRBV7-2 and TRBJ1-1, with D possibly matching TRBD1 (5 bases). Trimming stripped 5 bases from V and 0 bases from J, with 19 bases between. The germline CDR1 and CDR2 sequences are SGHTA and FQGNSA. This CDR3 spans 17 amino acids. CDR3 coding DNA: TGTGCCAGCAGCCTACATCGTGTGGGGCCACTGAACACTGAAGCTTTCTTT. Protein sequence: CASSLHRVGPLNTEAFF.

The chain uses TRBV29-1 and TRBJ2-1; TRBD2 aligns across 8 bases. Trimming removed 4 bases from V and 7 bases from J; junction bases left unmatched: 6. The CDR3 contains 13 residues. Germline CDR1 is SQVTM and CDR2 is ANQGSEA. The DNA of the CDR3 is TGCAGCGTTGGGGCGGGGGGCGAAAATGAGCAGTTCTTC. Translating gives CSVGAGGENEQFF.

This clonotype was seen more than once but under ten times. The chain joins TRBV2 to TRBJ2-7; TRBD1 agrees at 8 bases. The length of the CDR3 is 13 residues. Germline CDR1 reads SNHLY; CDR2 reads FYNNEI. The junction had 6 bases not matched to a gene; V was cut back by 4 bases and J by 7 bases. CDR3 sequence reads: CASSGQGAGEQYV. For the CDR3, the DNA is TGTGCCAGCAGTGGTCAGGGGGCGGGTGAGCAGTACGTC.

This clonotype was seen a handful of times. The chain links TRBV28 to TRBJ2-7, with 11 bases lining up with TRBD1. The germline gives CDR1 MDHEN, CDR2 SYDVKM. V was clipped by 6 bases and J by 2 bases; unmatched bases: 6. The CDR3 length is 15 residues. CDR3 nucleotide sequence: TGTGCCAGCAGCGGACAGGGGGCGCGGACCTACGAGCAGTACGTC. Protein sequence: CASSGQGARTYEQYV.

The chain links TRBV20-1 to TRBJ2-5; 14 nucleotides match TRBD2. Germline CDR1 DFQATT, CDR2 SNEGSKA (reference sequence). The CDR3 extends over 16 amino acids. With V trimmed by 4 bases and J by 3 bases, 7 bases remained unmatched. In nucleotides, the CDR3 is TGCAGTGCTAAGCGACTAGCGGGGGGGCCTGAAGAGACCCAGTACTTC. Translated, it gives CSAKRLAGGPEETQYF.

V is TRBV4-1 and J is TRBJ2-5; the match to TRBD2 covers 10 bases. This CDR3 comprises 16 residues. The germline V gene encodes CDR1 MGHRA and CDR2 YSYEKL. V lost 1 base to trimming and J lost 4 bases; unmatched junction nucleotides: 6. The CDR3 coding sequence is TGCGCCAGCAGCCAAGTTGAGCGGGGGGGCATAGAGACCCAGTACTTC. Translating gives CASSQVERGGIETQYF.

This clonotype showed up just once. The chain recombines TRBV7-3 with TRBJ2-3, with TRBD2 matching over 8 bases. The CDR3 sequence is 18 residues long. V lost 2 bases to trimming and J lost 3 bases; unmatched junction nucleotides: 13. Looked up from germline, CDR1 is SGHTA and CDR2 is FQGTGA. The CDR3 nucleotides are TGTGCCAGCAGCTTATATTCTCGCGGGGGGCGGGGTACAGATACGCAGTATTTT. This encodes CASSLYSRGGRGTDTQYF.

This clonotype has ten or more counts. The V call is TRBV7-2, the J call TRBJ2-5; 12 bases are shared with TRBD2. From germline, CDR1 is SGHTA and CDR2 FQGNSA. The CDR3 covers 14 residues. Losses at the gene ends were 6 bases for V and 7 bases for J; bases not matched to a gene: 6. CDR3 loop: CASSASGGAGTQYF. CDR3 DNA: TGTGCCAGCAGTGCTAGCGGGGGGGCTGGGACCCAGTACTTC. The whole variable domain, filled in from reference TRBV7-2 and TRBJ2-5, reads GAGVSQSPSNKVTEKGKDVELRCDPISGHTALYWYRQSLGQGLEFLIYFQGNSAPDKSGLPSDRFSAERTGGSVSTLTIQRTQQEDSAVYLCASSASGGAGTQYFGPGTRLLVL.

This clonotype was observed a handful of times. A much larger clone is a single base away; this may be a read error. The conserved closing phenylalanine or tryptophan is absent in this CDR3, likely reflecting a read error. The chain links TRBV7-8 to TRBJ2-3, with 7 positions matching TRBD1. The CDR3 length is 13 residues. The germline gives CDR1 SGHVS, CDR2 FQNEAQ. V shed 5 bases and J 4 bases; nucleotides not matched to a gene: 3. The CDR3 region has the DNA TGTGCCAGCAGCGGCACAGGGGCAGATACGCAGTATTCT. Translated, it gives CASSGTGADTQYS.

This chain connects TRBV10-1 to TRBJ1-2; TRBD1 agrees at 7 bases. Germline CDR1 is WNHNN and CDR2 is SYGVQD (reference sequence). This CDR3 comprises 15 residues. V was clipped by 4 bases and J by 2 bases; unmatched bases: 7. The CDR3 region has the DNA TGCGCCAGCAGTGCGGGTAACAGGGGCAACTATGGCTACACCTTC. It yields the protein CASSAGNRGNYGYTF.

This clonotype showed up many times. The rearrangement uses TRBV7-2 and TRBJ1-2, with 9 bases identical to TRBD1. CDR1 is SGHTA and CDR2 is FQGNSA in the germline V gene. V trimming: 1 base; J trimming: 6 bases; junction bases outside the gene matches: 3. This CDR3 is built from 14 residues. CDR3 nucleotide sequence: TGTGCCAGCAGCTTAGGGACAGGGGTGCATGGCTACACCTTC. Protein product: CASSLGTGVHGYTF. The variable domain in full, completed from reference TRBV7-2 and TRBJ1-2, reads GAGVSQSPSNKVTEKGKDVELRCDPISGHTALYWYRQSLGQGLEFLIYFQGNSAPDKSGLPSDRFSAERTGGSVSTLTIQRTQQEDSAVYLCASSLGTGVHGYTFGSGTRLTVV.